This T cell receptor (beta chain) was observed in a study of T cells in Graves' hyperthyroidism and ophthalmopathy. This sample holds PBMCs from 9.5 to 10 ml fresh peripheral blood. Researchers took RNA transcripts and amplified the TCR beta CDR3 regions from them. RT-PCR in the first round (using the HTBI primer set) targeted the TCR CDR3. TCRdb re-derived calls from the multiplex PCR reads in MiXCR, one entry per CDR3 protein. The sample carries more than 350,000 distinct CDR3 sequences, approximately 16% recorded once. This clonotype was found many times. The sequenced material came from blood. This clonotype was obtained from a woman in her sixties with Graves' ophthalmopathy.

The CDR3 nucleotides read TGTGCCAGCAGCCCCGGCTGGGAGCAGTACTTC. Protein sequence: CASSPGWEQYF. The chain carries TRBV7-6 and TRBJ2-7, with D uncertain. Trimming pared 5 bases from V and 7 bases from J, leaving 9 bases between. CDR1 SGHVS and CDR2 FNYEAQ come from the germline V gene. CDR3 size: 11 residues.